This T cell receptor beta chain was identified during a study of CD4+ T cells in melanoma. Germline CDR1 is SGHNT and CDR2 is YYREEE (reference sequence). The length of the CDR3 is 14 residues. The V and J ends lost 4 bases and 8 bases respectively, with 18 bases between them. Method: immunoSEQ multiplex PCR; TCRdb's copy keeps in-frame clones and lacks some. The data show about 21,000 clones, about 80% seen once. The chain has TRBV5-4 and TRBJ1-2, with D perhaps matching TRBD1 (6 bases). Sequencing was done on a sample of cells from a culture (not recorded whether cultured in vitro). The TCR originated in a human donor with melanoma. The CDR3 is CASSPGGGIGGYTF. In DNA form, the CDR3 reads TGTGCCAGCAGCCCTGGGGGGGGCATAGGGGGCTACACCTTC.